The 21 T cell receptor beta chains below come from one sample, sequenced in a study of blood T cell repertoires in COVID-19. Clones were sequenced by immunoSEQ multiplex PCR, and TCRdb holds only the in-frame ones, with some missing. The sample carries about 280,000 clones, 85% recorded once. The sequenced sample was PBMCs or T cells enriched from blood (not recorded which). The receptors were gathered from a woman in her forties or fifties who had recovered from COVID-19.

This clone was observed a few times. The chain couples TRBV9 to TRBJ2-3; no firm D call. Germline CDR1 reads SGDLS; CDR2 reads YYNGEE. The V gene lost 0 bases and the J gene lost 4 bases, with 9 bases spanning the gap. The CDR3 runs 14 residues. The CDR3 loop is CASSVEPSADTQYF. CDR3 nucleotide sequence: TGTGCCAGCAGCGTAGAGCCTAGTGCAGATACGCAGTATTTT.

A remark on this clone: Other DNA sequences in the same sample also yield this CDR3. The gene calls are TRBV29-1 and TRBJ1-5, with D possibly TRBD1 on 5 matching bases. The CDR3 sequence is 12 residues long. Between the trimmed V and J ends, which lost 4 bases and 5 bases, there was a span of 9 bases. CDR1 is SQVTM, CDR2 ANQGSEA, per germline. CDR3: CSVGGGDQPQHF. The CDR3, as DNA: TGCAGCGTTGGGGGGGGTGATCAGCCCCAGCATTTT.

The V gene is TRBV9, the J gene TRBJ2-2, with TRBD1 matching 9 bases. Germline CDR1 SGDLS, CDR2 YYNGEE. V shed 3 bases and J 12 bases; nucleotides not matched to a gene: 15. The CDR3 contains 16 residues. The CDR3 region has the DNA TGTGCCAGCAGCGAGTGGGGACAGGGAAGAGAGTTTAAGCTGTTTTTT. Translated: CASSEWGQGREFKLFF.

The chain uses TRBV30 and TRBJ1-5; D is unresolved. This CDR3 is 16 amino acids long. CDR1 GTSNPN and CDR2 SVGIG come from the germline V gene (reference sequence). With 0 bases removed from V and 4 bases from J, the gap between germline ends came to 16 bases. For the CDR3, the DNA is TGTGCCTGGAGTGTAAGTGGATGGACTACTAATCAGCCCCAGCATTTT. As protein: CAWSVSGWTTNQPQHF.

The chain combines TRBV7-9 with TRBJ2-1; TRBD1 agrees at 7 bases. The CDR3 loop spans 12 amino acids. Germline V gene sequence: CDR1 SEHNR, CDR2 FQNEAQ (reference sequence). The trim removed 9 bases at V and 6 bases at J, leaving 5 bases unmatched. The CDR3 nucleotides are TGTGCCAGGATGACAGGGACCAATGAGCAGTTCTTC. Translation: CARMTGTNEQFF.

This rearrangement joins TRBV25-1 to TRBJ2-5, with 12 bases lining up with TRBD2. The germline gives CDR1 MGHDK, CDR2 SYGVNS. The CDR3 extends over 15 amino acids. After removal of 6 bases from V and 4 bases from J, the junction contained 6 bases not matched to a gene. The CDR3 sequence is CASSERLAGVETQYF. The CDR3 DNA reads as TGTGCCAGCAGCGAAAGACTAGCGGGAGTAGAGACCCAGTACTTC.

The rearrangement uses TRBV29-1 and TRBJ2-5; a possible D gene is TRBD1 (5 bases). Germline-derived CDR1 and CDR2 are SQVTM and ANQGSEA. This CDR3 is built from 11 residues. The germline V and J ends were trimmed by 5 bases and 6 bases, with 10 bases remaining between them. CDR3 amino acids: CSVYRQQTQYF. CDR3 in DNA: TGCAGCGTTTACAGACAGCAGACCCAGTACTTC.

The J gene is TRBJ2-3, the V gene TRBV29-1; D call uncertain. Germline CDR1 and CDR2: SQVTM and ANQGSEA. V was trimmed by 3 bases and J by 3 bases, leaving 4 bases between them. The length of the CDR3 is 11 residues. The CDR3 DNA reads as TGCAGCGTTGATACTACAGATACGCAGTATTTT. Its protein is CSVDTTDTQYF.

The J gene is TRBJ1-1, the V gene TRBV28; 7 bases line up with TRBD1. The V gene's germline CDR1 is MDHEN and CDR2 SYDVKM. V lost 8 bases, J lost 2 bases, and 11 bases stayed unmatched. This CDR3 has 15 residues. The CDR3 nucleotides read TGTGCCAGCCGGCTAGGGACAGCCACTAACACTGAAGCTTTCTTT. As protein: CASRLGTATNTEAFF.

This chain joins TRBV7-9 and TRBJ2-2; the D gene is possibly TRBD2 (6 bases). The V gene lost 4 bases and the J gene lost 9 bases, with 18 bases spanning the gap. The length of the CDR3 is 15 residues. Germline V gene sequence: CDR1 SEHNR, CDR2 FQNEAQ (reference sequence). The CDR3 protein is CASSSTRETHRELFF. CDR3 nucleotides: TGTGCCAGCAGCTCGACTAGGGAGACCCACAGGGAGCTGTTTTTT.

The chain combines TRBV18 with TRBJ2-7; TRBD1 is a possible D gene (6 bases). V dropped 4 bases and J dropped 0 bases, with 13 bases sitting between them. CDR1 KGHSH and CDR2 LQKENI come from the germline V gene. The CDR3 is 15 amino acids. CDR3 sequence (DNA): TGTGCCAGCTCACAGAGCAGGGGAGTCTCCTACGAGCAGTACTTC. This codes for CASSQSRGVSYEQYF.

This chain connects TRBV18 to TRBJ1-1; the D is unclear. Per the germline V gene, CDR1 is KGHSH and CDR2 is LQKENI. The CDR3 sequence is 14 residues long. Trimming cost V 2 bases and J 0 bases, with 7 bases left between them. In nucleotides, the CDR3 is TGTGCCAGCTCACCAGGCAATTTGAACACTGAAGCTTTCTTT. Translating gives CASSPGNLNTEAFF.

The chain combines TRBV11-2 with TRBJ1-2; 10 positions agree with TRBD1. CDR1 is SGHAT, CDR2 FQNNGV, per germline. CDR3 length: 14 amino acids. The V and J ends lost 4 bases and 6 bases, in that order; junction bases with no gene match: 5. The CDR3 sequence is CASSSIGTGDGYTF. CDR3 DNA: TGTGCCAGCAGCTCCATCGGGACAGGGGATGGCTACACCTTC.

This clone was observed a few times. This rearrangement joins TRBV5-1 to TRBJ1-5, with D hard to call. V was shortened by 0 bases and J by 4 bases, with 11 bases between the two germline ends. The CDR3 spans 15 residues. In germline, CDR1 is SGHRS, CDR2 YFSETQ. CDR3 amino acids: CASSLDGGGNQPQHF. In DNA form, the CDR3 reads TGCGCCAGCAGCTTGGATGGAGGTGGGAATCAGCCCCAGCATTTT. Supplemented by reference TRBV5-1 and TRBJ1-5, the full variable domain reads KAGVTQTPRYLIKTRGQQVTLSCSPISGHRSVSWYQQTPGQGLQFLFEYFSETQRNKGNFPGRFSGRQFSNSRSEMNVSTLELGDSALYLCASSLDGGGNQPQHFGDGTRLSIL.

The genes are TRBV11-2 and TRBJ2-3, with 8 bases aligning to TRBD2. The V gene end was trimmed by 5 bases and the J gene end by 5 bases; junction bases not matched to a gene: 9. The CDR3 has 15 amino acids. From germline, CDR1 is SGHAT and CDR2 FQNNGV. DNA of the CDR3: TGTGCCAGCAGCCTCCTGGGGACTAGGGAAGATACGCAGTATTTT. Protein product: CASSLLGTREDTQYF.

The chain recombines TRBV5-1 with TRBJ2-1, with 9 bases lining up with TRBD1. V was pared by 4 bases and J by 1 base, with 12 bases of the junction left unmatched. This CDR3 contains 18 residues. Germline loops: CDR1 SGHRS, CDR2 YFSETQ. The CDR3 coding sequence is TGCGCCAGCAGCACCACGGTCGGGACAGGGAGTTCCTACAATGAGCAGTTCTTC. It translates to CASSTTVGTGSSYNEQFF.

The chain is built from TRBV2 and TRBJ2-3; 7 positions agree with TRBD2. V shed 4 bases, J shed 6 bases, and the junction held 1 base outside the gene matches. The V gene's germline CDR1 is SNHLY and CDR2 FYNNEI. This CDR3 contains 12 residues. The CDR3 protein is CASSARGDTQYF. The CDR3 nucleotides are TGTGCCAGCAGTGCGCGGGGGGATACGCAGTATTTT.

The V and J genes are TRBV5-6 and TRBJ1-5; D unresolved. The CDR3 is 16 residues long. CDR1 SGHDT and CDR2 YYEEEE come from the germline V gene. Trimming pared 4 bases from V and 2 bases from J, leaving 16 bases between. CDR3 sequence reads: CASSPGWQRGNQPQHF. The CDR3 DNA follows: TGTGCCAGCAGCCCGGGGTGGCAAAGGGGCAATCAGCCCCAGCATTTT.

This clone has a handful of counts. The chain uses TRBV2 and TRBJ2-2, with 10 bases that match TRBD2. This CDR3 comprises 16 residues. Trimming at V came to 6 bases and at J to 5 bases, leaving 9 bases not matched to a gene. Germline V gene lookup returns CDR1 SNHLY and CDR2 FYNNEI. CDR3 DNA sequence: TGTGCCAGCAGGCAACTAGCGGGGCCCGGGACCGGGGAGCTGTTTTTT. It translates to CASRQLAGPGTGELFF. Using reference TRBV2 and TRBJ2-2 for the parts outside the CDR3, the full variable domain is EPEVTQTPSHQVTQMGQEVILRCVPISNHLYFYWYRQILGQKVEFLVSFYNNEISEKSEIFDDQFSVERPDGSNFTLKIRSTKLEDSAMYFCASRQLAGPGTGELFFGEGSRLTVL.

This chain connects TRBV28 to TRBJ1-5, with unresolved D. The CDR3 extends over 12 amino acids. CDR1 and CDR2 from the germline V gene are MDHEN and SYDVKM. The ends were cut back, 9 bases at V and 6 bases at J, with 12 bases in the middle. CDR3 region: CASKTPSQPQHF. Written as DNA, the CDR3 is TGTGCCAGTAAGACTCCCAGTCAGCCCCAGCATTTT.

The rearrangement joins TRBV6-2 or TRBV6-3 to TRBJ2-1; 7 bases fit TRBD2. CDR3 length equals 15 residues. The germline V gene has CDR1 MNHEY and CDR2 SVGEGT. V lost 4 bases to trimming and J lost 5 bases; unmatched junction nucleotides: 8. The CDR3: CASSWTRREHNEQFF. CDR3 nucleotide sequence: TGTGCCAGCAGTTGGACCCGGCGGGAGCACAATGAGCAGTTCTTC.